This is a list of T cell receptor beta chains from one sample in a study of control samples from healthy donors and cancer patients. This table comes from immunoSEQ multiplex PCR, and its TCRdb copy is limited to in-frame clones, with some not included. The table has about 150,000 clones, around 86% seen once. The sample comprised blood. These receptors all stem from a young man in good health. Both conserved end residues are part of each CDR3. Fields, in order: D gene, CDR3 length, J gene, V gene, clone size, CDR3 protein, CDR3 DNA. A D gene is named only where the DNA matches it firmly. For some rows the clone size is stated as once, few or many, or as a class when expanded; others skip it.

d_gene: TRBD2
len: 15
j_gene: TRBJ2-1
v_gene: TRBV11-1
abundance: -
CDR3aa: CASTPTSGGYNEQFF
CDR3nt: TGTGCCAGCACGCCCACTAGCGGGGGTTACAATGAGCAGTTCTTC

d_gene: -
len: 16
j_gene: TRBJ1-2
v_gene: TRBV3-1/TRBV3-2
abundance: -
CDR3aa: CASSPPGAVGKYGYTF
CDR3nt: TGTGCCAGCAGCCCCCCCGGGGCAGTGGGGAAATATGGCTACACCTTC

d_gene: -
len: 13
j_gene: TRBJ2-7
v_gene: TRBV12-3/TRBV12-4
abundance: -
CDR3aa: CASSFGAGAEQYF
CDR3nt: TGTGCCAGCAGTTTTGGGGCGGGGGCCGAGCAGTACTTC

d_gene: -
len: 12
j_gene: TRBJ1-2
v_gene: TRBV9
abundance: few
CDR3aa: CASGDQSQGYTF
CDR3nt: TGTGCCAGCGGAGACCAGAGCCAGGGCTACACCTTC

d_gene: TRBD1
len: 14
j_gene: TRBJ1-1
v_gene: TRBV6-5
abundance: -
CDR3aa: CASSYGQGGGEAFF
CDR3nt: TGTGCCAGCAGTTACGGACAGGGGGGTGGTGAAGCTTTCTTT

d_gene: -
len: 16
j_gene: TRBJ2-7
v_gene: TRBV9
abundance: -
CDR3aa: CASSVGSVGRTYEQYF
CDR3nt: TGTGCCAGCAGCGTAGGCTCTGTGGGAAGAACCTACGAGCAGTACTTC

d_gene: -
len: 16
j_gene: TRBJ2-5
v_gene: TRBV7-3
abundance: -
CDR3aa: CASSLRGAGNQETQYF
CDR3nt: TGTGCCAGCAGCTTAAGAGGCGCGGGCAACCAAGAGACCCAGTACTTC

d_gene: -
len: 13
j_gene: TRBJ2-7
v_gene: TRBV4-1
abundance: -
CDR3aa: CASSQIAAYEQYF
CDR3nt: TGCGCCAGCAGCCAAATTGCAGCCTACGAGCAGTACTTC

d_gene: TRBD1
len: 14
j_gene: TRBJ2-1
v_gene: TRBV10-3
abundance: -
CDR3aa: CAISDRGRNNEQFF
CDR3nt: TGTGCCATCAGCGACAGGGGGAGGAACAATGAGCAGTTCTTC

d_gene: -
len: 13
j_gene: TRBJ1-4
v_gene: TRBV2
abundance: -
CDR3aa: CASSEYGLEKLFF
CDR3nt: TGTGCCAGCAGTGAGTACGGATTAGAAAAACTGTTTTTT

d_gene: TRBD2
len: 19
j_gene: TRBJ2-3
v_gene: TRBV5-1
abundance: few
CDR3aa: CASSLASSGRTVSTDTQYF
CDR3nt: TGCGCCAGCAGCTTGGCCTCCAGCGGGAGAACGGTTAGCACAGATACGCAGTATTTT

d_gene: TRBD1
len: 13
j_gene: TRBJ2-5
v_gene: TRBV9
abundance: -
CDR3aa: CASSAGGWETQYF
CDR3nt: TGTGCCAGCAGCGCAGGGGGCTGGGAGACCCAGTACTTC

d_gene: -
len: 14
j_gene: TRBJ1-2
v_gene: TRBV15
abundance: -
CDR3aa: CATSRGLEAGGYTF
CDR3nt: TGTGCCACCAGCAGGGGACTGGAAGCAGGTGGCTACACCTTC

d_gene: TRBD1
len: 15
j_gene: TRBJ1-2
v_gene: TRBV11-2
abundance: -
CDR3aa: CASSKREGQHYGYTF
CDR3nt: TGTGCCAGCAGCAAGAGGGAGGGACAGCACTATGGCTACACCTTC

d_gene: -
len: 14
j_gene: TRBJ2-1
v_gene: TRBV6-5
abundance: -
CDR3aa: CARSGGPSYNEQFF
CDR3nt: TGTGCCAGGTCAGGGGGGCCCTCCTACAATGAGCAGTTCTTC

d_gene: -
len: 18
j_gene: TRBJ1-4
v_gene: TRBV27
abundance: once
CDR3aa: CASSFRGYSGATNEKLFF
CDR3nt: TGTGCCAGCAGTTTCCGAGGATACTCGGGGGCAACTAATGAAAAACTGTTTTTT

d_gene: TRBD1
len: 15
j_gene: TRBJ2-1
v_gene: TRBV27
abundance: -
CDR3aa: CASSSGQGRGNEQFF
CDR3nt: TGTGCCAGCAGTTCCGGACAGGGGCGAGGTAATGAGCAGTTCTTC

d_gene: -
len: 15
j_gene: TRBJ2-2
v_gene: TRBV5-1
abundance: few
CDR3aa: CASSLGQEDTGELFF
CDR3nt: TGCGCCAGCAGCTTGGGGCAGGAGGACACCGGGGAGCTGTTTTTT

d_gene: -
len: 14
j_gene: TRBJ1-5
v_gene: TRBV2
abundance: -
CDR3aa: CASSTETRVWSQHF
CDR3nt: TGTGCCAGCAGTACAGAGACCCGGGTCTGGTCCCAGCATTTT

d_gene: TRBD2
len: 15
j_gene: TRBJ2-1
v_gene: TRBV4-1
abundance: -
CDR3aa: CASSQEPSGYNEQFF
CDR3nt: TGCGCCAGCAGCCAAGAGCCTAGCGGTTACAATGAGCAGTTCTTC

d_gene: -
len: 14
j_gene: TRBJ1-1
v_gene: TRBV4-3
abundance: -
CDR3aa: CASSFRQWDTEAFF
CDR3nt: TGCGCCAGCAGCTTCCGGCAGTGGGACACTGAAGCTTTCTTT

d_gene: TRBD1
len: 15
j_gene: TRBJ2-2
v_gene: TRBV6-5
abundance: -
CDR3aa: CASSRAQGVTGELFF
CDR3nt: TGTGCCAGCAGCCGGGCACAGGGGGTCACCGGGGAGCTGTTTTTT

d_gene: -
len: 11
j_gene: TRBJ2-3
v_gene: TRBV6-5
abundance: -
CDR3aa: CASRYTDTQYF
CDR3nt: TGTGCCAGCAGGTACACAGATACGCAGTATTTT

d_gene: TRBD1
len: 17
j_gene: TRBJ1-6
v_gene: TRBV19
abundance: few
CDR3aa: CASSILLGGQGNSPLHF
CDR3nt: TGTGCCAGTAGTATTCTCCTGGGGGGACAGGGGAATTCACCCCTCCACTTT

d_gene: -
len: 14
j_gene: TRBJ1-1
v_gene: TRBV13
abundance: -
CDR3aa: CASSLGRRNTEAFF
CDR3nt: TGTGCCAGCAGCTTAGGACGGAGGAACACTGAAGCTTTCTTT

d_gene: TRBD1
len: 15
j_gene: TRBJ1-3
v_gene: TRBV19
abundance: -
CDR3aa: CASSAGQGTGNTIYF
CDR3nt: TGTGCCAGTAGTGCAGGACAGGGAACTGGAAACACCATATATTTT

d_gene: -
len: 16
j_gene: TRBJ1-4
v_gene: TRBV6-5
abundance: once
CDR3aa: CASSSANSPTNEKLFF
CDR3nt: TGTGCCAGCAGTTCGGCCAACTCCCCAACTAATGAAAAACTGTTTTTT

d_gene: -
len: 14
j_gene: TRBJ1-4
v_gene: TRBV15
abundance: -
CDR3aa: CATGRGATNEKLFF
CDR3nt: TGTGCCACCGGGCGAGGGGCTACTAATGAAAAACTGTTTTTT

d_gene: TRBD1
len: 14
j_gene: TRBJ1-1
v_gene: TRBV24-1
abundance: -
CDR3aa: CATSGTGGNTEAFF
CDR3nt: TGTGCCACCAGTGGGACAGGGGGTAACACTGAAGCTTTCTTT

d_gene: TRBD2
len: 15
j_gene: TRBJ2-1
v_gene: TRBV5-1
abundance: -
CDR3aa: CASSHGLAGGNEQFF
CDR3nt: TGCGCCAGCAGCCACGGACTAGCGGGGGGCAATGAGCAGTTCTTC

d_gene: -
len: 12
j_gene: TRBJ2-2
v_gene: TRBV18
abundance: -
CDR3aa: CASSPNTGELFF
CDR3nt: TGTGCCAGCTCACCTAACACCGGGGAGCTGTTTTTT

d_gene: TRBD2
len: 13
j_gene: TRBJ2-3
v_gene: TRBV7-2
abundance: -
CDR3aa: CASSSALAGGEYF
CDR3nt: TGTGCCAGCAGCTCAGCCCTAGCGGGGGGGGAGTATTTT

d_gene: TRBD1
len: 14
j_gene: TRBJ2-7
v_gene: TRBV19
abundance: -
CDR3aa: CASSTTGGPLEQYF
CDR3nt: TGTGCCAGTAGTACGACAGGGGGCCCCCTCGAGCAGTACTTC

d_gene: -
len: 16
j_gene: TRBJ1-6
v_gene: TRBV6-5
abundance: few
CDR3aa: CASSYKTSSWGIPLHF
CDR3nt: TGTGCCAGCAGTTACAAAACTTCATCTTGGGGTATCCCCCTCCACTTT

d_gene: -
len: 16
j_gene: TRBJ1-5
v_gene: TRBV5-4
abundance: -
CDR3aa: CASSETSGLGNQPQHF
CDR3nt: TGTGCCAGCAGCGAGACCTCTGGGTTGGGCAATCAGCCCCAGCATTTT